This T cell receptor (beta chain) was found in a study of glioma-infiltrating T cells after dendritic cell vaccination. Findings and caveats of the study: Survival was not directly related to TCR clonality in these patients.

As for time point: after dendritic cell vaccination, including at tumor progression/relapse. V was cut by 3 bases and J by 2 bases, with 8 bases left in between. Germline loops: CDR1 SEHNR, CDR2 FQNEAQ (reference sequence). This CDR3 has 14 amino acids. The primer mix had 60 V beta and 13 J beta primers. The protocol was immunoSEQ multiplex PCR, while the TCRdb copy is restricted to in-frame clones and leaves out a portion. The data contain about 50,000 clones, over 75% of them singletons. Details on this clone: Its antigen is not known.

The V call is TRBV7-9, the J call TRBJ1-3; a possible D gene is TRBD1 (6 bases). The source is a human donor with glioblastoma. Sequenced here: blood, sampled after dendritic cell vaccination. CDR3 sequence (DNA): TGTGCCAGCAGCTTCGGGACAACTGGAAACACCATATATTTT. Its translation: CASSFGTTGNTIYF.